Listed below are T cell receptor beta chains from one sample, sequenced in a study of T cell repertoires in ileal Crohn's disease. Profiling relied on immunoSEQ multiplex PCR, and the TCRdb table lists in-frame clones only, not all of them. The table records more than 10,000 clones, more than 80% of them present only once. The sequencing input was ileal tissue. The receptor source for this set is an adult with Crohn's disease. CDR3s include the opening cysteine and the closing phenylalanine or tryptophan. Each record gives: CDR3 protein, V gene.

CDR3: CASSQNSFAEAFF; V: TRBV10-1
CDR3: CASSGGWGDGDQPQHF; V: TRBV6-1
CDR3: CASSPVVTSTDTQYF; V: TRBV9
CDR3: CASSYVTGVGYEQYF; V: TRBV6-5
CDR3: CASSFWDRGTDTQYF; V: TRBV5-4
CDR3: CASSLFWERNQPQHF; V: TRBV5-6
CDR3: CASSPGRDEQYF; V: TRBV4-1
CDR3: CASSSSDRGRFEAFF; V: TRBV9
CDR3: CASSLERSGGYEQYF; V: TRBV11-2
CDR3: CASSQDDSDGTYEQYF; V: TRBV4-2
CDR3: CAWKVGGSYTGELFF; V: TRBV30
CDR3: CASSREVNTIYF; V: TRBV6-5
CDR3: CASGKRGFLPFITEAFF; V: TRBV7-8
CDR3: CASRGWGEEGTDTQYF; V: TRBV2
CDR3: CASSLGLAGGPTQYF; V: TRBV27
CDR3: CASSLPRFDAKNIQYF; V: TRBV4-2
CDR3: CASISRGREKLFF; V: TRBV9
CDR3: CASSPRTGLETQYF; V: TRBV7-7
CDR3: CASRLGALRGNEQFF; V: TRBV27
CDR3: CASMSAGGEKLREQHF; V: TRBV11-2
CDR3: CASSYSGHQTYEQYF; V: TRBV6-5
CDR3: CASSLQGRLDTEAFF; V: TRBV27
CDR3: CASSQERDSSYNEQFF; V: TRBV2
CDR3: CASSRPDRVETQYF; V: TRBV7-7
CDR3: CASSTGQYPNTEAFF; V: TRBV27
CDR3: CASRDVAGGRNEQFF; V: TRBV2
CDR3: CASVQGDLSGYTF; V: TRBV25-1
CDR3: CASSVRQGGQETQYF; V: TRBV9
CDR3: CASSNPGQCYEQYF; V: TRBV4-3
CDR3: CASDSTGTDTQYF; V: TRBV5-1
CDR3: CASSFTGVSNQPQHF; V: TRBV5-1
CDR3: CASTPGLALEQFF; V: TRBV7-8
CDR3: CASSPLGGTANTGELFF; V: TRBV7-6
CDR3: CASSLGSTSGNTIYF; V: TRBV5-6
CDR3: CAWSGRGAYEQYF; V: TRBV30
CDR3: CAILDRENEKLFF; V: TRBV2
CDR3: CASSYRGPLTEAFF; V: TRBV28
CDR3: CASRGTGGEKLFF; V: TRBV27
CDR3: CASSPGTGVVDTQYF; V: TRBV2
CDR3: CASSPALGYTF; V: TRBV18
CDR3: CASSRISSLYEQYF; V: TRBV7-6
CDR3: CASSGTSGSYEQYF; V: TRBV9
CDR3: CASGGDGTGELFF; V: TRBV2
CDR3: CASSFHPPGTADGELFF; V: TRBV7-7
CDR3: CASSSGQPLESETQYF; V: TRBV7-7
CDR3: CASSLAKVSTRAFF; V: TRBV27
CDR3: CASSLGGPAGRRDTQYF; V: TRBV7-3
CDR3: CASSPLQGNPNTGELFF; V: TRBV18
CDR3: CASSLVGGSTGNEQYF; V: TRBV7-2
CDR3: CAWSVPSGSTDTQYF; V: TRBV30
CDR3: CASSYVNQPQHF; V: TRBV6-1
CDR3: CASSRARDSGNTIYF; V: TRBV7-2
CDR3: CASSPAGGGTGELFF; V: TRBV19
CDR3: CATFPGAGGLAGVSDTQYF; V: TRBV10-1